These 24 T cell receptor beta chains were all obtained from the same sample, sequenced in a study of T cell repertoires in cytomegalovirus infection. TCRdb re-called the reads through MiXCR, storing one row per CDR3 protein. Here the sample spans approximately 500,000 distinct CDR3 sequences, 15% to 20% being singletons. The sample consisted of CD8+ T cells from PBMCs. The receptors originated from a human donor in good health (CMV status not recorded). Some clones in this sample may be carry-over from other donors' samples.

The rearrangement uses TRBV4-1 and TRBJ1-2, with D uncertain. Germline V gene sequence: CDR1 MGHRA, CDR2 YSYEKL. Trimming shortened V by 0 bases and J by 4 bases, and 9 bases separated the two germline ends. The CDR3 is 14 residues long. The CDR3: CASSQEERSYGYTF. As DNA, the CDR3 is TGCGCCAGCAGCCAAGAGGAGAGGAGCTATGGCTACACCTTC.

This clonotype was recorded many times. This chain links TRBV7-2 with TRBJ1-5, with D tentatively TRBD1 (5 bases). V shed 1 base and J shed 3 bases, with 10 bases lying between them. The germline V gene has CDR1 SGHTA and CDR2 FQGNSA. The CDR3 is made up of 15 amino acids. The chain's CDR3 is CASSLDTGLNQPQHF. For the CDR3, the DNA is TGTGCCAGCAGCTTAGATACAGGCCTCAATCAGCCCCAGCATTTT.

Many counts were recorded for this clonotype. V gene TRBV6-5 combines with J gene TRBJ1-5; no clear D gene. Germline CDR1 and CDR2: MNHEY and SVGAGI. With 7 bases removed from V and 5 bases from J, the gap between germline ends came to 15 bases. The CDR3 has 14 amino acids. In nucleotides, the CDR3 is TGTGCCAGCAAACGGCGGGGTGGGGATCAGCCCCAGCATTTT. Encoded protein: CASKRRGGDQPQHF.

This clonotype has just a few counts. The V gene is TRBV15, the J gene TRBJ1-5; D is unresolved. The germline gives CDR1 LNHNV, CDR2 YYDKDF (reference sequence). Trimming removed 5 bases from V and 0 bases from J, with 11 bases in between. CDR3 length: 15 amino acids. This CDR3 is CATSQPGYSNQPQHF. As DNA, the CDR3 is TGTGCCACCAGCCAGCCCGGATATAGCAATCAGCCCCAGCATTTT.

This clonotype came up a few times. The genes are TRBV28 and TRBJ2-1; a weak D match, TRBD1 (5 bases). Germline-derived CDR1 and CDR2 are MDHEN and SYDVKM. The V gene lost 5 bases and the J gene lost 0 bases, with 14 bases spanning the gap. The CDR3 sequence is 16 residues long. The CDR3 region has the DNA TGTGCCAGCAGTAGTAGGGGATTCAGCTCCTACAATGAGCAGTTCTTC. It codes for CASSSRGFSSYNEQFF.

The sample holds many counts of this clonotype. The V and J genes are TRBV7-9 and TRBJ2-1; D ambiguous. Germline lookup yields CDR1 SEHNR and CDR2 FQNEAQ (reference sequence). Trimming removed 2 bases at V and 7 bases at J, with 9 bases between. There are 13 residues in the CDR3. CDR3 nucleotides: TGTGCCAGCAGCTTATCCCAGACTAATGAGCAGTTCTTC. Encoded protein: CASSLSQTNEQFF.

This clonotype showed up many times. The CDR3 sequence is CASSLAWGSGDEQFF. CDR3 DNA: TGTGCCAGCAGCTTGGCCTGGGGTAGTGGCGATGAGCAGTTCTTC. The chain couples TRBV5-4 to TRBJ2-1; D is undetermined. There are 15 residues in the CDR3. CDR1 SGHNT and CDR2 YYREEE come from the germline V gene (reference sequence). The germline V and J ends were trimmed by 0 bases and 8 bases, with 15 bases remaining between them. Together with reference TRBV5-4 and TRBJ2-1, the CDR3 gives the full variable domain: ETGVTQSPTHLIKTRGQQVTLRCSSQSGHNTVSWYQQALGQGPQFIFQYYREEENGRGNFPPRFSGLQFPNYSSELNVNALELDDSALYLCASSLAWGSGDEQFFGPGTRLTVL.

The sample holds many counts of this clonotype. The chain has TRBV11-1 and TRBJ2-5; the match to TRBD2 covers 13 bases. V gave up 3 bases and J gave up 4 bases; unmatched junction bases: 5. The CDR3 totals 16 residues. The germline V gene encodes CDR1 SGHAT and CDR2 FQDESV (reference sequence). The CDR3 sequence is CASSFGLAGDRETQYF. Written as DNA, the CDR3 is TGTGCCAGCAGCTTTGGACTAGCGGGAGATCGAGAGACCCAGTACTTC.

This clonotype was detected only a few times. This CDR3 reads CASSIQIGANYEQYF. Written as DNA, the CDR3 is TGTGCCAGCAGTATACAAATCGGGGCCAACTACGAGCAGTACTTC. The chain couples TRBV27 to TRBJ2-7; TRBD1 or TRBD2 may be the D gene (5 bases each). CDR1 and CDR2 from the germline V gene are MNHEY and SMNVEV (reference sequence). The CDR3 runs to 15 residues. The V gene lost 5 bases and the J gene lost 3 bases, with 17 bases spanning the gap.

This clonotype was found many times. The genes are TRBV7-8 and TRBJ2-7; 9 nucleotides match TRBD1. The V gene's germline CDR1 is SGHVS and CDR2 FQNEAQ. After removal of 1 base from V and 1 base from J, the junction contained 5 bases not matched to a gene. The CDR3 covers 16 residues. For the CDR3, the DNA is TGTGCCAGCAGCTTAGGGAACAGGGGGCCATCCTACGAGCAGTACTTC. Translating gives CASSLGNRGPSYEQYF.

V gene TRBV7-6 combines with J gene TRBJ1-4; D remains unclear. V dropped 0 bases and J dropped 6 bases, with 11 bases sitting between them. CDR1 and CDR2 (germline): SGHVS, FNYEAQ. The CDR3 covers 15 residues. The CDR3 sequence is CASSLARQADEKLFF. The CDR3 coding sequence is TGTGCCAGCAGCTTAGCACGGCAGGCCGATGAAAAACTGTTTTTT.

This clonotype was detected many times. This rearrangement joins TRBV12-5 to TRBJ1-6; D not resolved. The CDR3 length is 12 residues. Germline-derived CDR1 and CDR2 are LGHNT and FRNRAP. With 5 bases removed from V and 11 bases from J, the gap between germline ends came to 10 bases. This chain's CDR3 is CASGPGGTPLHF. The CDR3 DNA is TGTGCTAGTGGTCCGGGCGGAACACCCCTCCACTTT.

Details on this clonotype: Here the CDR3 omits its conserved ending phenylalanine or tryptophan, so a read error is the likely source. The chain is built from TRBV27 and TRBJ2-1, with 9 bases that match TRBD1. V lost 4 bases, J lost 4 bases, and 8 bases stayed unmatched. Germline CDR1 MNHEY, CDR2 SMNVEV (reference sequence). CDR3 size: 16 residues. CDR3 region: CASSSLTGGSYNEQFL. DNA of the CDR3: TGTGCCAGCAGTTCATTGACAGGGGGAAGTTACAATGAGCAGTTCTTA.

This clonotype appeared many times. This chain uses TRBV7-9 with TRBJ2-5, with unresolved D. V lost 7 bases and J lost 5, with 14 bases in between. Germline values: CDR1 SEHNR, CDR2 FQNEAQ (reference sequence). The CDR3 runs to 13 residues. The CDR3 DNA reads TGTGCCAGCAAGTTCCCCGTGGAGGAGACCCAGTACTTC. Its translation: CASKFPVEETQYF.

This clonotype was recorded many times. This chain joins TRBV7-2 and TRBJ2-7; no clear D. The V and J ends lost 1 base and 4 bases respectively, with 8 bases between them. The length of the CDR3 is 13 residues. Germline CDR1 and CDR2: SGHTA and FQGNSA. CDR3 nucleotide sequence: TGTGCCAGCAGCTTAGAGGCTCGGTACGAGCAGTACTTC. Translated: CASSLEARYEQYF.

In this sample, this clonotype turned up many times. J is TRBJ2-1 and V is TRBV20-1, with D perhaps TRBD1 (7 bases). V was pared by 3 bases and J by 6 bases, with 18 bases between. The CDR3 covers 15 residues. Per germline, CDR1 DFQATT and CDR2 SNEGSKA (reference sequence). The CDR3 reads CSASKEGALTNEQFF. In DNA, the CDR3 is TGCAGTGCTAGTAAGGAGGGGGCCCTCACCAATGAGCAGTTCTTC.

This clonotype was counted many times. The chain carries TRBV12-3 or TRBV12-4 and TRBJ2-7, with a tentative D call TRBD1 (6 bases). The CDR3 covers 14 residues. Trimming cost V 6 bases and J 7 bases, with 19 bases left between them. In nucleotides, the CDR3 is TGTGCCAGCAGACCCAGGACAGACCTCTTTGAGCAGTACTTC. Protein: CASRPRTDLFEQYF.

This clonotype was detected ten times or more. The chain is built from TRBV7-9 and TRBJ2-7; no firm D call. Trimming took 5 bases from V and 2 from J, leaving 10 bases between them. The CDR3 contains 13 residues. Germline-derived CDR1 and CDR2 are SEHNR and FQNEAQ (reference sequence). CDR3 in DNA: TGTGCCAGCAGCCCTCCTATAGCCTACGAGCAGTACTTC. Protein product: CASSPPIAYEQYF.

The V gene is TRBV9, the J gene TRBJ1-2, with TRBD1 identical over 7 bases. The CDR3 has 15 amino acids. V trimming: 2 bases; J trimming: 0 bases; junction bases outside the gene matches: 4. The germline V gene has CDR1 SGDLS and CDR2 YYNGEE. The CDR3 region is CASSVAGQANYGYTF. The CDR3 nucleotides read TGTGCCAGCAGCGTCGCTGGACAGGCTAACTATGGCTACACCTTC.

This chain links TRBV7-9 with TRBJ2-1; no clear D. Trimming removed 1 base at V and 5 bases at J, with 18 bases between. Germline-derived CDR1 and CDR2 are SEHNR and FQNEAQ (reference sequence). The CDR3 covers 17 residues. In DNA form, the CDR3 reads TGTGCCAGCAGCTTAGTATCGCGGCTATCTGGAAACAATGAGCAGTTCTTC. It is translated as CASSLVSRLSGNNEQFF.

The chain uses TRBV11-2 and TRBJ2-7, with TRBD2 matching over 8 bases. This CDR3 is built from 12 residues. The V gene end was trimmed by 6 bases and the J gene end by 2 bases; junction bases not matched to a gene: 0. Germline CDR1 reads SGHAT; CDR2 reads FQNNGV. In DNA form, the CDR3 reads TGTGCCAGCAGACTAGCGGCCTACGAGCAGTACTTC. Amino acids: CASRLAAYEQYF.

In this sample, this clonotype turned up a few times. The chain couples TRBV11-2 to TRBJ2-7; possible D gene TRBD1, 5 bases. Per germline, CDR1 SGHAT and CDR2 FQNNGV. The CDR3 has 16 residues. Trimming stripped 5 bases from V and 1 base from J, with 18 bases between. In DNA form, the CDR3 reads TGTGCCAGCAGCAGCAAAGACAGAATCCTTTCCTACGAGCAGTACTTC. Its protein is CASSSKDRILSYEQYF.

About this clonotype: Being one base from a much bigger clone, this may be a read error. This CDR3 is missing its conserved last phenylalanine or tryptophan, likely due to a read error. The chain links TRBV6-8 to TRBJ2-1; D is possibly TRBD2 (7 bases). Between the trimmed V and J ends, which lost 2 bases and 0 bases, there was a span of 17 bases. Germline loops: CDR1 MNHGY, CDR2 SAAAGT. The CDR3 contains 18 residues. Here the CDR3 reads CASSYQGGDYSSYNEQFL. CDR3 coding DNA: TGTGCCAGCAGTTACCAAGGGGGGGACTACAGCTCCTACAATGAGCAGTTCCTC.

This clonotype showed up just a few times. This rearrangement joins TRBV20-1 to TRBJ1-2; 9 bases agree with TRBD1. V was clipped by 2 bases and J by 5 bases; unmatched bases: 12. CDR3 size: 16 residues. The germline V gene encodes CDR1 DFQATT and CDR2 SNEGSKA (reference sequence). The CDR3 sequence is CSARSPSDRGGYGYTF. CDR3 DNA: TGCAGTGCTAGATCCCCCTCGGACAGGGGAGGTTATGGCTACACCTTC.